This T cell receptor (beta chain) was captured by sequencing in a study of shared clonotypes between healthy human individuals. Overall study results and limits: It was the few donors that limited the genetic and exposure-history diversity represented. Among donors, the sharing of clonotypes was expected to be influenced by sequencing depth.

The germline V gene encodes CDR1 SGHAT and CDR2 FQDESV (reference sequence). The CDR3 extends over 15 amino acids. Trimming took 3 bases from V and 4 from J; bases not matched to a gene: 6. Researchers ran the assay at a deep level. Authors' analysis steps: Filtering differed for immunoSEQ, which gave only junction sequences without quality scores. Produced via immunoSEQ multiplex PCR; TCRdb's table is partial and in-frame only. For V, J and clone size, that table is used; D and trimming come from the DNA. Counted here are hundreds of thousands of clones, about 85% occurring once; the ten biggest clones make up under 15%. This clone was counted between two and nine times. The target antigen is unknown.

The origin of this receptor is a woman aged 35 to 49 in good health. Some clones in this sample may be carry-over from other donors' samples. The rearrangement joins TRBV11-1 to TRBJ2-3, with TRBD1 identical over 8 bases. The material sequenced was PBMCs. CDR3 coding DNA: TGTGCCAGCAGCTTCAGGGGGCGCGGGGCAGATACGCAGTATTTT. Translating it yields CASSFRGRGADTQYF.